This section outlines one T cell receptor (beta chain) sequence together with its context. No cognate antigen has been identified for it. Qualities for individual bases were not recorded, and no much larger clone is one base off. The germline V gene specifies MNHEY as CDR1 and SVGEGT as CDR2. The V end loses 2 bases and the J end loses 2 bases, and a stretch of 21 bases separates them. Reading from cysteine to phenylalanine, the CDR3 counts 18 amino acids. Only the CDR3 region is kept as DNA, spanning 54 bases read in frame from base 1. Libraries were built with RT-PCR. TCRdb lists the instrument as Illumina HiSeq 2500. TCRdb handled the public reads itself, with Q25 trimming in fastp and clone calling in MiXCR, and kept productive beta chains. Duplicate CDR3 protein sequences are folded into a single record with the most common DNA and genes. Counted in this sample were 700,000 to 900,000 distinct CDR3 sequences; 21% of them appeared once. The ten largest clones represent roughly 10% of the sample.

This entry comes from a study of response to subunit inactivated influenza vaccine (dated by TCRdb to 2017 to 2018). Broadly, across the study: The study used deep quantitative T cell receptor repertoire profiling to track responses to a trivalent subunit inactivated influenza vaccine.

On the study overall, not on this receptor specifically: The authors proposed that each seasonal influenza vaccination may bring in only a limited number of new T cells.

The sequence was collected from a man between 45 and 60 years old who received an inactivated influenza vaccine. Donor details come from another sample of the same person, matched by shared clones. The material was PBMCs from blood, obtained more than 4 days after vaccination. Rearrangement joined TRBV6-2 or TRBV6-3 to TRBJ2-5; possibly the D gene is TRBD1, per 5 matching bases. The sequenced DNA is TGTGCCAGCAGTTACCGTATCCCGTCGGAAGGACAACAAGAGACCCAGTACTTC. The translation is CASSYRIPSEGQQETQYF.